This T cell receptor (beta chain) emerged from a study of blood T cell repertoires in COVID-19. Study-level background: T cells, B-cell-depleted T cells, or PBMCs supplied cDNA or gDNA.

In the authors' workflow: Reference gene primer amplification yielded estimated nucleated cell counts. TCRdb's table, derived via immunoSEQ multiplex PCR, lists solely in-frame clones and lacks some. The V and J calls and clone size were taken over from that table, and D and trimming were inferred from the DNA. The sample has 150,000 to 200,000 clones, under 90% seen once; the top ten hold under 2.5%. Trimming took off 5 bases at V and 2 bases at J, with 14 bases between the two ends. The length of the CDR3 is 15 residues. Germline V gene data show CDR1 as SGHTA and CDR2 as FQGNSA. Sequencing was performed on peripheral blood. The chain links TRBV7-2 to TRBJ2-3; D call uncertain. This receptor was identified in a woman of 80 years or more with acute or convalescent COVID-19. As DNA, the CDR3 is TGTGCCAGCAGCGTGGGTGGGCGCCTCACAGATACGCAGTATTTT. Protein: CASSVGGRLTDTQYF.